The rows below give T cell receptor beta chains drawn from one sample of a study of identifying expanded T cells in peripheral blood. Some clones are missing from TCRdb's copy, which holds only in-frame ones; the method was immunoSEQ multiplex PCR. This table has under 120,000 clones, roughly 89% appearing once. Sample: blood. These receptors originate from a person between 18 and 75 years old in good health. Each CDR3 is given with its conserved first and last residue. The D gene is left open where the match is weak. Not every row has a clone size; where given, it reads once, few, many or a size class.

j_call clone_size v_call d_call cdr3_nt cdr3_aa
TRBJ2-7 - TRBV5-1 - TGCGCCAGCAGCTTGGACAGCGAGAACGAGCAGTACTTC CASSLDSENEQYF
TRBJ1-1 - TRBV10-3 - TGTGCCATCAGTGAGCCGGACGGAGTAGCTTTCTTT CAISEPDGVAFF
TRBJ2-3 - TRBV28 TRBD2 TGTGCCAGCACCGCCGGAAGCGGGGGGGCTCTAGATACGCAGTATTTT CASTAGSGGALDTQYF
TRBJ1-4 - TRBV19 TRBD1 TGTGCCGGTAGTCCGAGTTGGGGACAGGTTAGGGAAAAACTGTTTTTT CAGSPSWGQVREKLFF
TRBJ2-3 - TRBV4-3 - TGCGCCAGCAGCCAAGATCAATCCATCGTGGCGGGGCAGTATTTT CASSQDQSIVAGQYF
TRBJ1-1 - TRBV6-6 - TGTGCCAGCAGTTACGGGCAGCCCCTTGCCACTGAAGCTTTCTTT CASSYGQPLATEAFF
TRBJ2-3 - TRBV10-3 TRBD2 TGTGCCATCAGTCCTCTGGCGGGGGGCTCAGATACGCAGTATTTT CAISPLAGGSDTQYF
TRBJ1-1 - TRBV28 - TGTGCCAGCGTGAGTTCGGGGAAGGCTTTCTTT CASVSSGKAFF
TRBJ2-4 - TRBV5-1 TRBD1 TGCGCCAGCAGGGACGTGGACAGGGGGAAAAACATTCAGTACTTC CASRDVDRGKNIQYF
TRBJ2-7 - TRBV6-5 - TGTGCCAGCAGTTTATCCGCAGACCGCTCAGTTGTACAGTACTTC CASSLSADRSVVQYF
TRBJ2-3 - TRBV20-1 - TGCAGTGCTCAGAGGGGCGGTACGCAGTATTTT CSAQRGGTQYF
TRBJ2-7 - TRBV28 TRBD1 TGTGCCAGCAGTCCCGGGACAGGGTCCTACGAGCAGTACTTC CASSPGTGSYEQYF
TRBJ1-2 - TRBV9 TRBD1 TGTGCCAGCAGCGCGGCCAGGGGGGGAGGCTATGGCTACACCTTC CASSAARGGGYGYTF
TRBJ2-6 - TRBV5-1 - TGCGCCAGCAGCCCGGGAGGGGCCAACGTCCTGACTTTC CASSPGGANVLTF
TRBJ1-4 - TRBV9 TRBD1 TGTGCCAGCAGCGCGACAGGGGGCGCAGGTGAAAAACTGTTTTTT CASSATGGAGEKLFF
TRBJ2-7 - TRBV6-5 - TGTGCCAGCAGTTACTCTGTCCAGGGCTCCTACGAGCAGTACTTC CASSYSVQGSYEQYF
TRBJ1-1 - TRBV5-1 - TGCGCCAGCAGCTTTTGGACAGAGCTGAACACTGAAGCTTTCTTT CASSFWTELNTEAFF
TRBJ2-7 once TRBV6-5 - TGTGCCAGCAGTTTTATATTAGCAGGACAAATACGCAAGCAGTACTTC CASSFILAGQIRKQYF
TRBJ2-1 - TRBV4-2 - TGTGCCAGCAGCCAAGGGCAAGGACCAGCCCAAGGGCAGTTCTTC CASSQGQGPAQGQFF
TRBJ2-5 - TRBV7-2 - TGTGCCAGCAGCTTAGAAGTCAGACAAGAGACCCAGTACTTC CASSLEVRQETQYF
TRBJ1-5 few TRBV7-9 - TGTGCCAGCAGACGAGGGGATCAGCCCCAGCATTTT CASRRGDQPQHF
TRBJ2-7 - TRBV28 - TGTGCCAGCAGCTCATACGGGGGGCCGACCTACGAGCAGTACTTC CASSSYGGPTYEQYF
TRBJ1-1 - TRBV18 - TGTGCCAACTCTAAGACGGCGAAGATGGAGAACACTGAAGCTTTCTTT CANSKTAKMENTEAFF
TRBJ1-1 - TRBV4-1 - TGCGCCAGCAGCCAAGAGGGGGTTGCGTACACTGAAGCTTTCTTT CASSQEGVAYTEAFF
TRBJ2-3 - TRBV6-6 TRBD2 TGTGCCAGCAGTTACTCGCGGGGGGGCCGGGATACGCAGTATTTT CASSYSRGGRDTQYF
TRBJ2-7 - TRBV6-5 TRBD2 TGTGCCAGCAGTCTTAGCGGGGGGCTTTACGAGCAGTACTTC CASSLSGGLYEQYF
TRBJ1-2 - TRBV28 - TGTGCCAGCGGTATGAACAGCCAATCTATAAACTATGGCTACACCTTC CASGMNSQSINYGYTF
TRBJ2-1 - TRBV27 TRBD2 TGTGCCAGCGGTTCTAGCGGGGGGAGCAATGAGCAGTTCTTC CASGSSGGSNEQFF
TRBJ1-1 once TRBV5-6 - TGTGCCAGCAGATTTGGGTTGGGGACTGAAGCTTTCTTT CASRFGLGTEAFF
TRBJ1-1 - TRBV6-5 - TGTGCCAGCAGTTACGGGCAGAACACTGAAGCTTTCTTT CASSYGQNTEAFF
TRBJ1-1 - TRBV11-2 TRBD1 TGTGCCAGCAGCTTGTTTCCTACACGGACAGGGGGCGTTGGCACTGAAGCTTTCTTT CASSLFPTRTGGVGTEAFF
TRBJ1-2 - TRBV19 - TGTGCCAGTAGTATAGCCGGGGTCGTACACTATGGCTACACCTTC CASSIAGVVHYGYTF
TRBJ2-5 - TRBV7-8 TRBD2 TGTGCCAGCAGGCTTTTTGGGACTAGCGGGGGTCAAGAGACCCAGTACTTC CASRLFGTSGGQETQYF
TRBJ1-2 - TRBV5-6 - TGTGCCAGCAGCTTGAAGCAGACCTTTAACTATGGCTACACCTTC CASSLKQTFNYGYTF
TRBJ2-1 - TRBV9 TRBD2 TGTGCCAGCAGCGTCTTCTACCACCAGAGCGGGGGGGCGTTGCGCAATGAGCAGTTCTTC CASSVFYHQSGGALRNEQFF
TRBJ1-1 - TRBV2 - TGTGCCAGCAGTAACCAAGCTCTCAAGGACACTGAAGCTTTCTTT CASSNQALKDTEAFF
TRBJ2-5 - TRBV5-4 - TGTGCCAGCAGCCCAAGTTGGGGAGCAGGAGAGACCCAGTACTTC CASSPSWGAGETQYF
TRBJ1-2 - TRBV5-1 - TGCGCCAGCAGCCCGGGGGCCTCCAGGCCCTATGGCTACACCTTC CASSPGASRPYGYTF
TRBJ1-4 - TRBV11-2 - TGTGCCAGCAGCCGAGACTCCTATGAAAAACTGTTTTTT CASSRDSYEKLFF
TRBJ2-3 few TRBV7-9 - TGTGCCAGCAGCCACCAAGCGATATCAGATACGCAGTATTTT CASSHQAISDTQYF
TRBJ2-1 - TRBV2 TRBD2 TGTGCCAGTATGACGACGAGCGGGGGGGTAGTGAGGCAGTTCTTC CASMTTSGGVVRQFF
TRBJ2-6 - TRBV21-1 - TGTGCCAGCGTCGGAGGGGGCCAAGATGGGGCCAACGTCCTGACTTTC CASVGGGQDGANVLTF
TRBJ1-1 - TRBV4-3 - TGCGCCAGCAGCCAAGGACAAGGGGACACTGAAGCTTTCTTT CASSQGQGDTEAFF
TRBJ2-1 - TRBV9 - TGTGCCAGCAGCGTACGGACGGAGAGCTCCTACAATGAGCAGTTCTTC CASSVRTESSYNEQFF
TRBJ1-3 once TRBV10-1 - TGCGCCACTCCGACGTGGGAGGTGGACTCCTCTGGAAACACCATATATTTT CATPTWEVDSSGNTIYF
TRBJ1-5 few TRBV2 - TGTGCCAGCAGGACAGGATCCAATCAGCCCCAGCATTTT CASRTGSNQPQHF